This is a list of T cell receptor beta chains from one sample in a study of beta chain features in type 1 diabetes. Sequencing was performed with immunoSEQ multiplex PCR; in TCRdb, only in-frame clones are kept and a portion is missing. This table has 500,000 to 850,000 clones, 11% to 15% appearing once. The specimen sequenced was naive CD4+ T cells from blood. These receptors were obtained from a man aged 18 to 29 with type 1 diabetes. CDR3s include the opening cysteine and the closing phenylalanine or tryptophan. Fields, in order: clone size, D gene, V gene, J gene, CDR3 DNA, CDR3 protein. D genes are given only for firm matches. The size entry is marked missing in some rows and otherwise reads once, few, many or a size class.

clone_size: NA; d_call: TRBD1; v_call: TRBV27; j_call: TRBJ1-2; cdr3_nt: TGTGCCAGCAGTCAGGTGGAGGGGGCACCTGGCTACACCTTC; cdr3_aa: CASSQVEGAPGYTF
clone_size: NA; d_call: TRBD2; v_call: TRBV6-6; j_call: TRBJ2-1; cdr3_nt: TGTGCCAGCAGAGGACTAGCGGGGTACAATGAGCAGTTCTTC; cdr3_aa: CASRGLAGYNEQFF
clone_size: NA; d_call: NA; v_call: TRBV5-4; j_call: TRBJ2-2; cdr3_nt: TGTGCCAGCAGCTTGGCGGGAACCGGGGAGCTGTTTTTT; cdr3_aa: CASSLAGTGELFF
clone_size: NA; d_call: TRBD2; v_call: TRBV15; j_call: TRBJ2-1; cdr3_nt: TGTGCCACCGGCGGGCTAGCGGGAGCGGGTGAGCAGTTCTTC; cdr3_aa: CATGGLAGAGEQFF
clone_size: NA; d_call: TRBD1; v_call: TRBV5-1; j_call: TRBJ2-1; cdr3_nt: TGCGCCAGCAGCGGGACAGGGGGCATGTATGAGCAGTTCTTC; cdr3_aa: CASSGTGGMYEQFF
clone_size: NA; d_call: NA; v_call: TRBV10-3; j_call: TRBJ2-7; cdr3_nt: TGTGCCATCAGCGAGAGCAGGATCGAGTACGAGCAGTACTTC; cdr3_aa: CAISESRIEYEQYF
clone_size: NA; d_call: NA; v_call: TRBV28; j_call: TRBJ1-2; cdr3_nt: TGTGCCAGCAGTCCGGACGGCGGTAACTATGGCTACACCTTC; cdr3_aa: CASSPDGGNYGYTF
clone_size: few; d_call: TRBD1; v_call: TRBV6-1; j_call: TRBJ2-1; cdr3_nt: TGTGCCAGCAGTGTGGGACAGGGAAACAATGAGCAGTTCTTC; cdr3_aa: CASSVGQGNNEQFF
clone_size: few; d_call: NA; v_call: TRBV7-8; j_call: TRBJ1-2; cdr3_nt: TGTGCCAGCAGCGATAGGCCTGAGAACTATGGCTACACCTTC; cdr3_aa: CASSDRPENYGYTF
clone_size: NA; d_call: TRBD1; v_call: TRBV7-9; j_call: TRBJ2-7; cdr3_nt: TGTGCCAGCAGCTTACGGGACAGGGAACGCGAGCAGTACTTC; cdr3_aa: CASSLRDREREQYF
clone_size: NA; d_call: NA; v_call: TRBV15; j_call: TRBJ1-1; cdr3_nt: TGTGCCACCAGCAGAGATAGGGCCCAAGGGGCTTTCTTT; cdr3_aa: CATSRDRAQGAFF
clone_size: NA; d_call: TRBD1; v_call: TRBV2; j_call: TRBJ1-2; cdr3_nt: TGTGCCAGCAGTGGACAGGGTGGAGGCTACACCTTC; cdr3_aa: CASSGQGGGYTF
clone_size: NA; d_call: NA; v_call: TRBV13; j_call: TRBJ2-7; cdr3_nt: TGTGCCAGCAGCTCGATCGGATCCGAGCAGTACTTC; cdr3_aa: CASSSIGSEQYF
clone_size: NA; d_call: TRBD2; v_call: TRBV5-8; j_call: TRBJ2-1; cdr3_nt: TGTGCCAGCAGCTCCGGGACTAGCAGGGGTGAGCAGTTCTTC; cdr3_aa: CASSSGTSRGEQFF
clone_size: NA; d_call: TRBD2; v_call: TRBV2; j_call: TRBJ2-3; cdr3_nt: TGTGCCAGCAAGAATAGCGGGAGCCCAGGCACAGATACGCAGTATTTT; cdr3_aa: CASKNSGSPGTDTQYF
clone_size: NA; d_call: NA; v_call: TRBV11-2; j_call: TRBJ2-5; cdr3_nt: TGTGCCAGCAGCTTCACCGAACAAGAGACCCAGTACTTC; cdr3_aa: CASSFTEQETQYF
clone_size: few; d_call: TRBD1; v_call: TRBV28; j_call: TRBJ1-2; cdr3_nt: TGTGCCAGCAGTTCCTACAGGGGTGGCTACACCTTC; cdr3_aa: CASSSYRGGYTF
clone_size: NA; d_call: NA; v_call: TRBV10-3; j_call: TRBJ1-2; cdr3_nt: TGTGCCATCAGTGATAGGGAAAGCTATGGCTACACCTTC; cdr3_aa: CAISDRESYGYTF
clone_size: NA; d_call: TRBD1; v_call: TRBV7-2; j_call: TRBJ2-3; cdr3_nt: TGTGCCAGCAGCTCCCGGACAGGGGGATACGCAGATACGCAGTATTTT; cdr3_aa: CASSSRTGGYADTQYF
clone_size: few; d_call: TRBD2; v_call: TRBV29-1; j_call: TRBJ2-5; cdr3_nt: TGCAGCGTCGGGGGGGGACACTTGGAGACCCAGTACTTC; cdr3_aa: CSVGGGHLETQYF
clone_size: NA; d_call: TRBD2; v_call: TRBV4-1; j_call: TRBJ2-2; cdr3_nt: TGCGCCAGCAGCCAAGGGCTGGGCGGGGGGGCCGTCGGGGAGCTGTTTTTT; cdr3_aa: CASSQGLGGGAVGELFF
clone_size: NA; d_call: NA; v_call: TRBV6-5; j_call: TRBJ1-2; cdr3_nt: TGTGCCAGCAGTTACTCTTACAGATACTATGGCTACACCTTC; cdr3_aa: CASSYSYRYYGYTF
clone_size: few; d_call: TRBD1; v_call: TRBV30; j_call: TRBJ1-1; cdr3_nt: TGTGCCTGGAGTGACAGGGGGTCGGATATAAACACTGAAGCTTTCTTT; cdr3_aa: CAWSDRGSDINTEAFF
clone_size: few; d_call: NA; v_call: TRBV30; j_call: TRBJ2-3; cdr3_nt: TGTGCCTGGAGTGTGGTCAGGGATACGCAGTATTTT; cdr3_aa: CAWSVVRDTQYF
clone_size: NA; d_call: NA; v_call: TRBV7-2; j_call: TRBJ2-3; cdr3_nt: TGTGCCAGCAGCTTAGTTCTCGGCGGCGACGGTACGCAGTATTTT; cdr3_aa: CASSLVLGGDGTQYF
clone_size: few; d_call: NA; v_call: TRBV7-9; j_call: TRBJ1-6; cdr3_nt: TGTGCCAGCAGCCCATGGCGGGGAGAGTATTCACCCCTCCACTTT; cdr3_aa: CASSPWRGEYSPLHF
clone_size: few; d_call: TRBD1; v_call: TRBV2; j_call: TRBJ2-4; cdr3_nt: TGTGCCAGCACCCGACAGGGTCAAAACATTCAGTACTTC; cdr3_aa: CASTRQGQNIQYF
clone_size: few; d_call: TRBD1; v_call: TRBV4-2; j_call: TRBJ1-3; cdr3_nt: TGTGCCAGCAGCCAAGATGGGACAGCTGGAAACACCATATATTTT; cdr3_aa: CASSQDGTAGNTIYF
clone_size: NA; d_call: NA; v_call: TRBV14; j_call: TRBJ2-5; cdr3_nt: TGTGCCAGCAGCCAAACCAATTTCCTAGAGACCCAGTACTTC; cdr3_aa: CASSQTNFLETQYF
clone_size: NA; d_call: TRBD1; v_call: TRBV14; j_call: TRBJ2-2; cdr3_nt: TGTGCCAGCAGCCGAGGGGGACAGCTGAACACCGGGGAGCTGTTTTTT; cdr3_aa: CASSRGGQLNTGELFF
clone_size: NA; d_call: NA; v_call: TRBV6-5; j_call: TRBJ1-1; cdr3_nt: TGTGCCAGCAGTTTTAGGGGGAGCACTGAAGCTTTCTTT; cdr3_aa: CASSFRGSTEAFF
clone_size: NA; d_call: NA; v_call: TRBV2; j_call: TRBJ1-5; cdr3_nt: TGTGCCAGCAGCCGCCAGGATCAGCCCCAGCATTTT; cdr3_aa: CASSRQDQPQHF
clone_size: few; d_call: NA; v_call: TRBV9; j_call: TRBJ2-3; cdr3_nt: TGTGCCAGCAGCGTGGCGCCGGCAGGATTGACAGATACGCAGTATTTT; cdr3_aa: CASSVAPAGLTDTQYF
clone_size: NA; d_call: NA; v_call: TRBV23-1; j_call: TRBJ2-7; cdr3_nt: TGCGCCAGCAGTCGTCCGGGGCGCTACGAGCAGTACTTC; cdr3_aa: CASSRPGRYEQYF
clone_size: few; d_call: NA; v_call: TRBV9; j_call: TRBJ2-3; cdr3_nt: TGTGCCAGCAGCGTAGGGGTGAAAGATACGCAGTATTTT; cdr3_aa: CASSVGVKDTQYF
clone_size: few; d_call: NA; v_call: TRBV7-8; j_call: TRBJ2-6; cdr3_nt: TGTGCCAGCAGCTTAGGGGATTTCTCTGGGGCCAACGTCCTGACTTTC; cdr3_aa: CASSLGDFSGANVLTF
clone_size: few; d_call: NA; v_call: TRBV7-3; j_call: TRBJ1-1; cdr3_nt: TGTGCCAGCAGCTTACAGCATACTGAGACTGAAGCTTTCTTT; cdr3_aa: CASSLQHTETEAFF
clone_size: few; d_call: NA; v_call: TRBV19; j_call: TRBJ2-6; cdr3_nt: TGTGCCACCTCGAGGGGCTCTGGGGCCAACGTCCTGACTTTC; cdr3_aa: CATSRGSGANVLTF
clone_size: NA; d_call: NA; v_call: TRBV7-2; j_call: TRBJ2-5; cdr3_nt: TGTGCCAGCAGCTTAAACAGGGAGGCGGAGACCCAGTACTTC; cdr3_aa: CASSLNREAETQYF
clone_size: NA; d_call: NA; v_call: TRBV9; j_call: TRBJ1-2; cdr3_nt: TGTGCCAGCAGCGTATCCCCCCTGGGGGCGAACACCTTC; cdr3_aa: CASSVSPLGANTF
clone_size: NA; d_call: NA; v_call: TRBV5-4; j_call: TRBJ1-2; cdr3_nt: TGTGCCAGCAGCTTTCTTCCGGCCTATGGCTACACCTTC; cdr3_aa: CASSFLPAYGYTF